The 32 T cell receptor beta chains presented below share a single source sample, sequenced in a study of blood T cell repertoires in COVID-19. TCRdb's copy holds only in-frame clones and misses some; the assay was immunoSEQ multiplex PCR. Here the sample spans around 300,000 clones, almost 90% being singletons. The sequenced sample consisted of peripheral blood. The receptor set was obtained from a woman in her thirties or forties with COVID-19, enrolled during active disease.

The V gene is TRBV9, the J gene TRBJ2-5; TRBD1 matches 9 bases. Unmatched junction bases numbered 4, after V lost 2 bases and J lost 5 bases. CDR1 is SGDLS and CDR2 is YYNGEE in the germline V gene. This CDR3 has 14 amino acids. CDR3 sequence (DNA): TGTGCCAGCAGCGTTAACAGGGGGCTGGAGACCCAGTACTTC. Translating gives CASSVNRGLETQYF.

The V and J genes are TRBV19 and TRBJ1-2; 9 bases are shared with TRBD1. The J segment lost 7 bases and the V segment lost 6 bases, leaving 0 bases of the junction unmatched. From germline, CDR1 is LNHDA and CDR2 SQIVND (reference sequence). This CDR3 has 11 residues. CDR3 bases: TGTGCCAGTAGGACAGGGGGTGGCTACACCTTC. Translated: CASRTGGGYTF.

The chain has TRBV18 and TRBJ1-2; 8 bases line up with TRBD1. The CDR3 has 14 residues. The V segment lost 3 bases and the J segment 2 bases; nucleotides outside the gene matches: 2. Germline V gene data show CDR1 as KGHSH and CDR2 as LQKENI. The chain's CDR3 is CASSPAGGNYGYTF. CDR3 coding DNA: TGTGCCAGCTCACCCGCAGGGGGCAACTATGGCTACACCTTC.

This chain joins TRBV18 and TRBJ2-7, with 9 bases aligning to TRBD2. Unmatched junction bases numbered 5, after V lost 5 bases and J lost 6 bases. The CDR3 has 13 amino acids. CDR1 is KGHSH and CDR2 is LQKENI in the germline V gene. The CDR3 spells CASSSLAGGEQYF. The CDR3 DNA is TGTGCCAGCTCATCACTAGCGGGCGGCGAGCAGTACTTC.

The chain joins TRBV27 to TRBJ2-7; 7 bases agree with TRBD1. CDR1 and CDR2 (germline): MNHEY, SMNVEV (reference sequence). Unmatched junction bases numbered 17, after V lost 7 bases and J lost 5 bases. The CDR3 is made up of 16 amino acids. In nucleotides, the CDR3 is TGTGCCAGCAATAGGGACAGAAACTTCAACATGGACGAGCAGTACTTC. Translation: CASNRDRNFNMDEQYF.

The chain uses TRBV27 and TRBJ2-5; TRBD2 matches 8 bases. There are 15 residues in the CDR3. Trimming removed 3 bases from V and 1 base from J; junction bases left unmatched: 4. Germline V gives CDR1 MNHEY, CDR2 SMNVEV (reference sequence). Here the CDR3 reads CASSFLAGLQETQYF. DNA of the CDR3: TGTGCCAGCAGTTTTCTAGCGGGTCTCCAAGAGACCCAGTACTTC.

The chain carries TRBV7-9 and TRBJ2-7, with no clear D. Germline CDR1 is SEHNR and CDR2 is FQNEAQ (reference sequence). The V end lost 3 bases, the J end lost 3 bases, and 6 bases lay between the germline ends. This CDR3 spans 12 amino acids. The CDR3 DNA reads TGTGCCAGCAGCTTGGCAGACTACGAGCAGTACTTC. Translating gives CASSLADYEQYF. The whole variable domain, remainder taken from reference TRBV7-9 and TRBJ2-7, is DTGVSQNPRHKITKRGQNVTFRCDPISEHNRLYWYRQTLGQGPEFLTYFQNEAQLEKSRLLSDRFSAERPKGSFSTLEIQRTEQGDSAMYLCASSLADYEQYFGPGTRLTVT.

The gene calls are TRBV28 and TRBJ1-2; TRBD1 matches 9 bases. The CDR3 contains 14 residues. CDR1 is MDHEN, CDR2 SYDVKM, per germline. Germline trimming cut 5 bases from V and 4 bases from J; bases unmatched to any gene: 5. The CDR3 spells CASSPPGQGYGYTF. CDR3 DNA sequence: TGTGCCAGCAGTCCCCCGGGACAGGGCTATGGCTACACCTTC.

The rearrangement joins TRBV2 to TRBJ1-5, with D hard to call. This CDR3 has 19 residues. Trimming stripped 1 base from V and 2 bases from J, with 21 bases between. CDR1 and CDR2 from the germline V gene are SNHLY and FYNNEI. The CDR3 protein is CASSEDRITSVIGNQPQHF. The CDR3 DNA is TGTGCCAGCAGTGAAGATAGGATAACGAGCGTTATCGGCAATCAGCCCCAGCATTTT.

The chain joins TRBV28 to TRBJ1-1; D is ambiguous. Trimming shortened V by 2 bases and J by 0 bases, and 7 bases separated the two germline ends. The length of the CDR3 is 14 residues. In germline, CDR1 is MDHEN, CDR2 SYDVKM. In nucleotides, the CDR3 is TGTGCCAGCAGTTTAAAGCGGGTGAACACTGAAGCTTTCTTT. Protein: CASSLKRVNTEAFF.

The chain is built from TRBV15 and TRBJ1-6; 8 positions match TRBD1. The CDR3 is 17 residues long. Germline V gene data show CDR1 as LNHNV and CDR2 as YYDKDF (reference sequence). J lost 9 bases, V lost 0 bases, and 10 bases had no gene match. The CDR3, as DNA: TGTGCCACCAGCAGAGATACCCTCGGGACAGGCTCTTCACCCCTCCACTTT. Its protein is CATSRDTLGTGSSPLHF.

The chain links TRBV28 to TRBJ2-7; D call uncertain. Trimming cost V 2 bases and J 1 base, with 9 bases left between them. CDR1 MDHEN and CDR2 SYDVKM come from the germline V gene. The CDR3 runs 14 residues. DNA for the CDR3: TGTGCCAGCAGTTTAGGTGGCAGATCCTACGAGCAGTACTTC. Residues: CASSLGGRSYEQYF.

V and J are TRBV27 and TRBJ1-1; TRBD1 matches at 7 bases. V lost 6 bases to trimming and J lost 4 bases; unmatched junction nucleotides: 2. Germline V gene sequence: CDR1 MNHEY, CDR2 SMNVEV (reference sequence). The CDR3 runs to 12 residues. The CDR3 DNA follows: TGTGCCAGCAGATCAGGGGGCACTGAAGCTTTCTTT. It codes for CASRSGGTEAFF.

The V and J genes are TRBV2 and TRBJ2-7; TRBD2 is a possible D gene (5 bases). Trimming pared 0 bases from V and 1 base from J, leaving 7 bases between. Per the germline V gene, CDR1 is SNHLY and CDR2 is FYNNEI. The CDR3 totals 14 residues. CDR3 nucleotides: TGTGCCAGCAGTGAAGCACGGGGATCCTACGAGCAGTACTTC. The encoded protein is CASSEARGSYEQYF.

The V gene is TRBV11-2, the J gene TRBJ1-1; D is ambiguous. Trimming removed 1 base from V and 1 base from J, with 7 bases in between. Germline CDR1 reads SGHAT; CDR2 reads FQNNGV. There are 14 residues in the CDR3. CDR3 region: CASSLVAGNTEAFF. The CDR3 DNA follows: TGTGCCAGCAGCTTAGTGGCAGGGAACACTGAAGCTTTCTTT.

The chain is built from TRBV9 and TRBJ2-6, with no clear D. The CDR3 length is 15 residues. CDR1 is SGDLS and CDR2 is YYNGEE in the germline V gene. Trimming removed 0 bases at V and 2 bases at J, with 6 bases between. The CDR3 sequence is CASSVGAPGANVLTF. The CDR3, as DNA: TGTGCCAGCAGCGTAGGAGCACCTGGGGCCAACGTCCTGACTTTC.

V usage is TRBV5-4 and J usage is TRBJ1-2; D call uncertain. This CDR3 contains 14 residues. Germline lookup yields CDR1 SGHNT and CDR2 YYREEE (reference sequence). The V and J ends lost 2 bases and 8 bases respectively, with 16 bases between them. CDR3 DNA: TGTGCCAGCAGCTTCTCTTCAGATATTCCAGGCTACACCTTC. Residues: CASSFSSDIPGYTF.

CDR3 in amino acids: CASSRGQVYGYTF. In DNA, the CDR3 is TGTGCCAGCAGCCGAGGGCAGGTCTATGGCTACACCTTC. The chain couples TRBV14 to TRBJ1-2; D call uncertain. CDR3 length: 13 amino acids. V was clipped by 4 bases and J by 4 bases, with 10 bases between them. Germline CDR1 and CDR2: SGHDN and FVKESK.

The chain joins TRBV11-2 to TRBJ1-3; 7 nucleotides agree with TRBD1. From germline, CDR1 is SGHAT and CDR2 FQNNGV. Trimming at V came to 2 bases and at J to 3 bases, leaving 4 bases not matched to a gene. This CDR3 has 15 residues. DNA of the CDR3: TGTGCCAGCAGCTTAACACAGGGGCTTGGAAACACCATATATTTT. Protein: CASSLTQGLGNTIYF.

This chain links TRBV28 with TRBJ2-7; 9 bases match TRBD1. CDR1 and CDR2 from the germline V gene are MDHEN and SYDVKM. The CDR3 covers 15 residues. The trim removed 4 bases at V and 3 bases at J, leaving 7 bases unmatched. The CDR3 reads CASSSPGTGYYEQYF. The CDR3 region has the DNA TGTGCCAGCAGTTCCCCTGGGACAGGGTACTACGAGCAGTACTTC.

The chain has TRBV5-4 and TRBJ2-7, with 7 nucleotides matching TRBD1. With 4 bases clipped from V and 2 bases from J, the junction kept 6 bases outside the gene matches. This CDR3 contains 14 residues. Germline CDR1 and CDR2: SGHNT and YYREEE (reference sequence). This chain's CDR3 is CASSPADRTYEQYF. The CDR3 DNA follows: TGTGCCAGCAGCCCGGCGGACAGGACCTACGAGCAGTACTTC.

This clone was observed once. V and J are TRBV9 and TRBJ2-1; possibly TRBD2 for D (6 bases). The CDR3 covers 18 residues. CDR1 is SGDLS, CDR2 YYNGEE, per germline. Between the trimmed V and J ends, which lost 0 bases and 0 bases, there was a span of 16 bases. Here the CDR3 reads CASSVATVGLSSYNEQFF. In nucleotides, the CDR3 is TGTGCCAGCAGCGTAGCTACTGTGGGACTTTCCTCCTACAATGAGCAGTTCTTC.

CDR3 DNA: TGCGCCAGCAGCGGAGCAGGGACTAATGAAAAACTGTTTTTT. Protein sequence: CASSGAGTNEKLFF. The J gene is TRBJ1-4, the V gene TRBV5-1; D possibly corresponds to TRBD1 (5 bases). The CDR3 has 14 residues. Germline assignment: CDR1 SGHRS and CDR2 YFSETQ. V was cut by 4 bases and J by 2 bases, with 9 bases left in between.

The chain is built from TRBV25-1 and TRBJ1-1; TRBD1 matches at 9 bases. Trimming cost V 3 bases and J 3 bases; bases outside gene matches: 5. The CDR3 length is 15 residues. The germline gives CDR1 MGHDK, CDR2 SYGVNS. CDR3 in DNA: TGTGCCAGCAGTGACTCGAGGACAGGGGACACTGAAGCTTTCTTT. Protein: CASSDSRTGDTEAFF.

The chain couples TRBV27 to TRBJ2-7, with 8 bases matching TRBD2. The CDR3 is made up of 15 amino acids. CDR1 and CDR2 from the germline V gene are MNHEY and SMNVEV (reference sequence). V lost 5 bases and J lost 6; bases outside the gene matches: 12. CDR3 protein: CASSPGGITGIEQYF. In nucleotides, the CDR3 is TGTGCCAGCAGTCCGGGGGGGATTACAGGGATCGAGCAGTACTTC.

The chain combines TRBV25-1 with TRBJ2-5; weak D call: TRBD1 (5 bases). V was trimmed by 7 bases and J by 10 bases, leaving 25 bases between them. The CDR3 is made up of 15 amino acids. CDR1 MGHDK and CDR2 SYGVNS come from the germline V gene. For the CDR3, the DNA is TGTGCCAGCACTCTAGATACAGGAGCTTATAAGGTCCAGTACTTC. This encodes CASTLDTGAYKVQYF.

This chain joins TRBV19 and TRBJ1-1, with D maybe TRBD1 (6 bases). This CDR3 contains 15 residues. From germline, CDR1 is LNHDA and CDR2 SQIVND (reference sequence). The V end lost 5 bases, the J end lost 1 base, and 14 bases lay between the germline ends. The CDR3 region has the DNA TGTGCCAGTAGTGGAATTAGGACAGAGAACACTGAAGCTTTCTTT. This encodes CASSGIRTENTEAFF.

In nucleotides, the CDR3 is TGTGCCAGCTCACCTACATCCAGGACGACTAATGGCTACACCTTC. Protein product: CASSPTSRTTNGYTF. The chain has TRBV18 and TRBJ1-2; no clear D. Germline assignment: CDR1 KGHSH and CDR2 LQKENI. Trimming shortened V by 3 bases and J by 6 bases, and 17 bases separated the two germline ends. The CDR3 has 15 residues.

On this clone itself: Mismatch with germline at one junction end may stem from a read error. The CDR3: CASSSPDRGLHYF. The CDR3 DNA follows: TGTGCCAGCAGTTCCCCGGACAGGGGGCTCCATTACTTC. This sequence joins TRBV6-6 and TRBJ1-2, with 11 positions matching TRBD1. CDR3 length: 13 amino acids. Germline assignment: CDR1 MNHNY and CDR2 SVGAGI (reference sequence).

The rearrangement joins TRBV29-1 to TRBJ1-3; unclear D gene. The CDR3 sequence is 12 residues long. Trimming pared 5 bases from V and 2 bases from J, leaving 7 bases between. Germline V CDR1 and CDR2: SQVTM, ANQGSEA. In DNA form, the CDR3 reads TGCAGCGTTACAGACGCTGGAAACACCATATATTTT. Its protein product is CSVTDAGNTIYF.

In DNA form, the CDR3 reads TGTGCCATCAGTTATACTAGCGGGATCATCAATGAGCAGTTCTTC. Translating gives CAISYTSGIINEQFF. The chain links TRBV10-3 to TRBJ2-1, with 10 bases aligning to TRBD2. The CDR3 runs 15 residues. The germline V gene encodes CDR1 ENHRY and CDR2 SYGVKD. Trimming at V came to 5 bases and at J to 6 bases, leaving 7 bases not matched to a gene.

This clone was detected once. This chain's CDR3 is CASSLGTRQGRLETQYF. DNA for the CDR3: TGTGCCAGCAGCTTAGGAACCCGACAGGGGAGGCTGGAGACCCAGTACTTC. The chain joins TRBV11-2 to TRBJ2-5; 8 positions match TRBD1. The J segment lost 5 bases and the V segment lost 1 base, leaving 12 bases of the junction unmatched. CDR3 length: 17 amino acids. Germline lookup yields CDR1 SGHAT and CDR2 FQNNGV.